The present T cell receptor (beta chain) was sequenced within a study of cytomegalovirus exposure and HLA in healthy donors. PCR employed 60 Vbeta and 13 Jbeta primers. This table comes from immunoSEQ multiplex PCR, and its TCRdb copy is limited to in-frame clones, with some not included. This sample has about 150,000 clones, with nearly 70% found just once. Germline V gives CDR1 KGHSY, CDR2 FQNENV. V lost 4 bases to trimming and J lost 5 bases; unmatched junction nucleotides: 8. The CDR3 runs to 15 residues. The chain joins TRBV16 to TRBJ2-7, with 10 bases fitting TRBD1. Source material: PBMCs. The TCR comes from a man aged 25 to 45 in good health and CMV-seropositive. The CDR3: CASSLPGTGDNEQYF. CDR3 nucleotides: TGTGCCAGCAGCCTTCCCGGGACAGGGGACAACGAGCAGTACTTC.